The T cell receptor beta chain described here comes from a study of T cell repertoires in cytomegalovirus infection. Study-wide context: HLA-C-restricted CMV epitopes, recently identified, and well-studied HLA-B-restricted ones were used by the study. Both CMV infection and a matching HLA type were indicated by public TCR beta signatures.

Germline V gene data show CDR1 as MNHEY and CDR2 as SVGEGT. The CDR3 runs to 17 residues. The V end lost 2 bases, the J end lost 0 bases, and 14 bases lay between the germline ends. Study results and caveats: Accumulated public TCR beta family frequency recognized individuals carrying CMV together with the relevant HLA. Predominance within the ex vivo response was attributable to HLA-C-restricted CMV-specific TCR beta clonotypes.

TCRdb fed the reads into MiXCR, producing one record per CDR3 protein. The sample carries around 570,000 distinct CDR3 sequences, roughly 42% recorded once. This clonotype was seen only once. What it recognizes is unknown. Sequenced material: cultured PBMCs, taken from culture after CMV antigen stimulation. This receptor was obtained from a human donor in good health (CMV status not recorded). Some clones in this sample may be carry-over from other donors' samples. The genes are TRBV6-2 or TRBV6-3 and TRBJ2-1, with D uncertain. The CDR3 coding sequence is TGTGCCAGCAGTTACATGAGCGCCCGCCACTCCTACAATGAGCAGTTCTTC. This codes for CASSYMSARHSYNEQFF.